This T cell receptor beta chain was identified in a study of T cells in Graves' hyperthyroidism and ophthalmopathy. This clonotype appeared many times. Germline-derived CDR1 and CDR2 are SGHRS and YFSETQ. With 9 bases removed from V and 4 bases from J, the gap between germline ends came to 17 bases. This CDR3 has 13 amino acids. Amplified regions were TCR beta CDR3 sequences from RNA transcripts. TCR CDR3 underwent first-round RT-PCR with the HTBI primer set. TCRdb used MiXCR to reprocess the multiplex PCR reads, holding one entry per CDR3 protein. The sample holds 330,000 or so distinct CDR3 sequences; about a sixth are singletons and the top ten take roughly 15%.

The receptor comes from a woman aged 40 to 50 with Graves' ophthalmopathy. The chain has TRBV5-1 and TRBJ2-7; D is ambiguous. Sample: blood. The CDR3 here is CATRLAPLYEQYF. The CDR3 coding sequence is TGCGCCACCCGCTTGGCCCCCCTATACGAGCAGTACTTC.